The T cell receptor (beta chain) described here comes from a study of blood T cell repertoires in COVID-19. Assay: immunoSEQ multiplex PCR; the TCRdb copy retains only in-frame clones and omits some. The sample has fewer than 150,000 clones, roughly 85% seen once; the top ten hold roughly 2.9%. Germline assignment: CDR1 MDHEN and CDR2 SYDVKM. The CDR3 runs 17 residues. V dropped 4 bases and J dropped 1; count of bases not matched to a gene: 13. The source is a man aged 50-60 years with acute or convalescent COVID-19. The rearrangement links TRBV28 to TRBJ2-7; 7 nucleotides match TRBD1. Sequencing was carried out using peripheral blood. CDR3 bases: TGTGCCAGCAGTTATCTCCTTGGACAGGACCCTTCCTACGAGCAGTACTTC. This gives the protein CASSYLLGQDPSYEQYF.